This is a list of T cell receptor beta chains from one sample in a study of blood T cell repertoires in COVID-19. Here immunoSEQ multiplex PCR was the method, and the copy in TCRdb shows in-frame clones only, minus some. The table records 200,000 to 250,000 clones, around 83% of them present only once. Input material: peripheral blood. The receptors were gathered from a woman aged 45 to 65 with COVID-19, enrolled during active disease. Each CDR3 is given with its conserved first and last residue. The D gene is left open where the match is weak. Some rows have no size entry. The others give once, few or many, or a class for an expanded clone.

TRBD2	TRBJ2-2	TRBV3-1/TRBV3-2	NA	CASSKTSGGALGTGELFF	TGTGCCAGCAGCAAGACTAGCGGGGGGGCCTTGGGCACCGGGGAGCTGTTTTTT
NA	TRBJ2-7	TRBV15	NA	CATSSNGGIYEQYF	TGTGCCACCAGCTCTAACGGAGGGATCTACGAGCAGTACTTC
NA	TRBJ2-2	TRBV19	NA	CASSIFAGLSNTGELFF	TGTGCCAGTAGTATCTTCGCGGGACTCTCGAACACCGGGGAGCTGTTTTTT
NA	TRBJ1-4	TRBV12-3/TRBV12-4	NA	CASSFGSDEKLFF	TGTGCCAGCAGTTTCGGGTCGGATGAAAAACTGTTTTTT
NA	TRBJ2-7	TRBV11-2	NA	CASSFSGVSYEQYF	TGTGCCAGCAGCTTCAGCGGTGTCAGTTACGAGCAGTACTTC
NA	TRBJ1-3	TRBV30	NA	CAWSVQSGNTIYF	TGTGCCTGGAGTGTACAGTCTGGAAACACCATATATTTT
TRBD2	TRBJ2-1	TRBV9	NA	CASSPGGNSYNEQFF	TGTGCCAGCAGCCCCGGGGGGAACTCCTACAATGAGCAGTTCTTC
NA	TRBJ1-1	TRBV7-6	once	CASSLGLGGENTEAFF	TGTGCCAGCAGCTTGGGGCTGGGGGGTGAGAACACTGAAGCTTTCTTT
NA	TRBJ2-6	TRBV28	few	CASSPGTAGGSGANVLTF	TGTGCCAGCAGTCCCGGGACAGCGGGCGGCTCTGGGGCCAACGTCCTGACTTTC
NA	TRBJ2-2	TRBV4-1	NA	CASSLGQNTGELFF	TGCGCCAGCAGCCTCGGACAGAACACCGGGGAGCTGTTTTTT
TRBD2	TRBJ2-1	TRBV4-1	once	CASSFRTSGGGDEQFF	TGCGCCAGCAGCTTCCGGACTAGCGGGGGCGGCGATGAGCAGTTCTTC